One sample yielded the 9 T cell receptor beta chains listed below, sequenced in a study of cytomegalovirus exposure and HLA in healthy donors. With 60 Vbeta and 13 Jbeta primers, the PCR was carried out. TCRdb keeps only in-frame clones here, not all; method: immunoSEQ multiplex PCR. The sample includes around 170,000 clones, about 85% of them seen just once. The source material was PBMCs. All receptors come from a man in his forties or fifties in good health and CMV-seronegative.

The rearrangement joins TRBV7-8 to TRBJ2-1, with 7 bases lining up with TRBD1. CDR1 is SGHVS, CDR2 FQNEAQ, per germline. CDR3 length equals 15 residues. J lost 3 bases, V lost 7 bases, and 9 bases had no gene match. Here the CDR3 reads CASNLQGLNYNEQFF. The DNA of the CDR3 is TGTGCCAGCAACCTACAGGGGCTAAACTACAATGAGCAGTTCTTC.

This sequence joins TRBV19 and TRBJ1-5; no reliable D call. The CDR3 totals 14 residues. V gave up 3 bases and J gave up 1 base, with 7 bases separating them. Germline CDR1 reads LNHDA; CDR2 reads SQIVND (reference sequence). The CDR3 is CASSISVSNQPQHF. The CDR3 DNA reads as TGTGCCAGTAGTATTTCTGTGAGCAATCAGCCCCAGCATTTT. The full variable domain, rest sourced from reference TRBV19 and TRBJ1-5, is DGGITQSPKYLFRKEGQNVTLSCEQNLNHDAMYWYRQDPGQGLRLIYYSQIVNDFQKGDIAEGYSVSREKKESFPLTVTSAQKNPTAFYLCASSISVSNQPQHFGDGTRLSIL.

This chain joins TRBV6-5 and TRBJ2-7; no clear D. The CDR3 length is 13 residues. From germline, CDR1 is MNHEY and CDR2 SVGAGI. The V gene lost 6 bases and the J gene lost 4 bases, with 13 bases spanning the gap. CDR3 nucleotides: TGTGCCAGCAGGACCCCGAGGCAGTACGAGCAGTACTTC. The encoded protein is CASRTPRQYEQYF.

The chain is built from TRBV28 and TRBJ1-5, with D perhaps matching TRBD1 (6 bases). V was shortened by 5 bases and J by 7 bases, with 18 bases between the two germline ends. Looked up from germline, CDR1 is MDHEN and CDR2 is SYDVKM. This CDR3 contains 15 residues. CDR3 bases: TGTGCCAGCAGTCCCACAGGGTACAAAGAGCAGCCCCAGCATTTT. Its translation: CASSPTGYKEQPQHF.

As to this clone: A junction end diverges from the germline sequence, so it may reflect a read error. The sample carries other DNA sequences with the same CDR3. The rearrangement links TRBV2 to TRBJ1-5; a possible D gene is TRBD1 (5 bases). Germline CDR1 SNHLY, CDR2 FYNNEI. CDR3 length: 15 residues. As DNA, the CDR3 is TGCGCCAGCAGGGCCAGGGTCCCCCCCAATCAGCCCCAGCATTTT. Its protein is CASRARVPPNQPQHF.

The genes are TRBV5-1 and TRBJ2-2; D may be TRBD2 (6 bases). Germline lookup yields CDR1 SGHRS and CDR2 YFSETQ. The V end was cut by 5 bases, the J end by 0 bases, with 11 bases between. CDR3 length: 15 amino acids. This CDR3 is CASREGSTNTGELFF. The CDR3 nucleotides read TGCGCCAGCAGGGAGGGATCGACGAACACCGGGGAGCTGTTTTTT.

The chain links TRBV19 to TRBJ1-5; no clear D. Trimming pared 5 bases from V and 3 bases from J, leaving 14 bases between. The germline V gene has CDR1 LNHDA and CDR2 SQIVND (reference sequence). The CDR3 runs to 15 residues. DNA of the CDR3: TGTGCCAGTAGTCCTGTCCTAGAGGCCAATCAGCCCCAGCATTTT. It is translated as CASSPVLEANQPQHF.

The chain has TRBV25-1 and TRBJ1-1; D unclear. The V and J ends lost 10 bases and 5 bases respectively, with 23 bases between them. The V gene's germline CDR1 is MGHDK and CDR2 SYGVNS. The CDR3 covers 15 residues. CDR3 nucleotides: TGTGCCAACGAAGGACTCTACACTGGTATGACTGAAGCTTTCTTT. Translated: CANEGLYTGMTEAFF.

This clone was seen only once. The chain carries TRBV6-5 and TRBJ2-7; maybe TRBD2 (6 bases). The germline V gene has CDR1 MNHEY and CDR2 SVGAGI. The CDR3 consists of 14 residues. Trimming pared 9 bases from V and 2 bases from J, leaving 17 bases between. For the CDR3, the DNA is TGTGCCAGTCATACCCCGGGAGATCCCTACGAGCAGTACTTC. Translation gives CASHTPGDPYEQYF.